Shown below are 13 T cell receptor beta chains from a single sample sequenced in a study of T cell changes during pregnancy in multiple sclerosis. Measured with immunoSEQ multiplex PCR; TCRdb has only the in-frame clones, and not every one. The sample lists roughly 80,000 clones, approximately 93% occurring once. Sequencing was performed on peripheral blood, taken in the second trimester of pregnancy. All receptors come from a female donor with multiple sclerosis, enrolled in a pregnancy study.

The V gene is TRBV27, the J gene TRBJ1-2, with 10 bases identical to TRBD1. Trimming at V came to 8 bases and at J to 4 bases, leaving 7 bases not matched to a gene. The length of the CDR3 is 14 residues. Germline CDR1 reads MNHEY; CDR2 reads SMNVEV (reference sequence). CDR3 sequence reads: CASGRTGGGYGYTF. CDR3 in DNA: TGTGCCAGCGGGAGGACAGGGGGTGGCTATGGCTACACCTTC.

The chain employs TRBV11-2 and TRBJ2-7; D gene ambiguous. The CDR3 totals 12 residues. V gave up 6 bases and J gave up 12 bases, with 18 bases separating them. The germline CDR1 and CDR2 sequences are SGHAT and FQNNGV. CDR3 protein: CASSNISRITYF. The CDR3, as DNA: TGTGCCAGCAGTAATATCTCTAGAATCACGTACTTC.

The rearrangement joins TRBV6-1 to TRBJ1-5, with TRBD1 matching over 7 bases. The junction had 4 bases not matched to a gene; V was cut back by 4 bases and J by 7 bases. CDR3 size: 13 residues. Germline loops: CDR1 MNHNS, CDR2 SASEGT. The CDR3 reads CASSGQGRQPQHF. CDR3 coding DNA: TGTGCCAGCAGTGGACAGGGTCGCCAGCCCCAGCATTTT.

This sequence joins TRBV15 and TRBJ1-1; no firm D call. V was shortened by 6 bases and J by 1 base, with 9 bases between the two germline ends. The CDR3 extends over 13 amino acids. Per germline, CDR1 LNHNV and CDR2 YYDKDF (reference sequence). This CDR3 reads CATSTQRNTEAFF. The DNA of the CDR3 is TGTGCCACCAGTACTCAGCGGAACACTGAAGCTTTCTTT.

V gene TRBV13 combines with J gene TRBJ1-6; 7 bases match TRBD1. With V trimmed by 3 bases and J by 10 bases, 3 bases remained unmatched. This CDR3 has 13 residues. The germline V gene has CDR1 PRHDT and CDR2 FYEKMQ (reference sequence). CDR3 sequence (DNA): TGTGCCAGCAGCTTTGACAGGGAGTCACCCCTCCACTTT. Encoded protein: CASSFDRESPLHF.

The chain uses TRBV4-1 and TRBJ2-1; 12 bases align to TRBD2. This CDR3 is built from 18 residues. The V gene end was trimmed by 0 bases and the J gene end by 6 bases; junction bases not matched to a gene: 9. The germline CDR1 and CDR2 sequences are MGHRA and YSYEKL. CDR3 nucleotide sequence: TGCGCCAGCAGCCAAGATAGGCTAGCGGGAGGGCCCGCCAATGAGCAGTTCTTC. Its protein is CASSQDRLAGGPANEQFF.

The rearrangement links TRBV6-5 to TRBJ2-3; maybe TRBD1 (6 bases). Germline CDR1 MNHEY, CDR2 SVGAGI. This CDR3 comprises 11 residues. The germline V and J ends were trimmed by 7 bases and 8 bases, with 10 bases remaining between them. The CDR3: CASTARGTQYF. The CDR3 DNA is TGTGCCAGCACAGCCAGGGGTACGCAGTATTTT.

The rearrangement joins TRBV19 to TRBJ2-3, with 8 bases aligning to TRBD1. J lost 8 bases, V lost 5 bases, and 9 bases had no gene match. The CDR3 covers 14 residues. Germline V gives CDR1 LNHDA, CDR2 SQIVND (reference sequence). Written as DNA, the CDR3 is TGTGCCAGTAGTCCCGGGACAGGAGCGGGTACGCAGTATTTT. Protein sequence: CASSPGTGAGTQYF. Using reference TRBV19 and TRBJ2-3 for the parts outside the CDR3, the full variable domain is DGGITQSPKYLFRKEGQNVTLSCEQNLNHDAMYWYRQDPGQGLRLIYYSQIVNDFQKGDIAEGYSVSREKKESFPLTVTSAQKNPTAFYLCASSPGTGAGTQYFGPGTRLTVL.

For the CDR3, the DNA is TGTGCCAGCAGTTCTTTGCAGGGGGGCAATCAGCCCCAGCATTTT. This encodes CASSSLQGGNQPQHF. The chain is built from TRBV6-5 and TRBJ1-5; TRBD1 aligns across 7 bases. Looked up from germline, CDR1 is MNHEY and CDR2 is SVGAGI. The CDR3 spans 15 residues. The V gene end was trimmed by 4 bases and the J gene end by 2 bases; junction bases not matched to a gene: 5.

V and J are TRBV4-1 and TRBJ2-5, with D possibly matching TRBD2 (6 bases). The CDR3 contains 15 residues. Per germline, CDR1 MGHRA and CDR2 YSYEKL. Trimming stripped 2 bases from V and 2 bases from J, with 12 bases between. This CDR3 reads CASSQSRESQETQYF. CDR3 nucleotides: TGCGCCAGCAGCCAAAGTCGGGAGTCACAAGAGACCCAGTACTTC.

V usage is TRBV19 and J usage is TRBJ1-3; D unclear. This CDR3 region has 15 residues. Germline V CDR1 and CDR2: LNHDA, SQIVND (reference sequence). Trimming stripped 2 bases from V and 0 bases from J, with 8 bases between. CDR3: CASSISRPSGNTIYF. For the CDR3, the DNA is TGTGCCAGTAGTATATCCAGGCCCTCTGGAAACACCATATATTTT.

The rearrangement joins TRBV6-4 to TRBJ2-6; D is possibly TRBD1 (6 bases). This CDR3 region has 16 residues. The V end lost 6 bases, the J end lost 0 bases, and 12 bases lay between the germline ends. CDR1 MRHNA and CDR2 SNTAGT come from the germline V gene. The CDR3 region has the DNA TGTGCCAGCAGCATGGGACAACTCTCTGGGGCCAACGTCCTGACTTTC. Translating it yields CASSMGQLSGANVLTF.

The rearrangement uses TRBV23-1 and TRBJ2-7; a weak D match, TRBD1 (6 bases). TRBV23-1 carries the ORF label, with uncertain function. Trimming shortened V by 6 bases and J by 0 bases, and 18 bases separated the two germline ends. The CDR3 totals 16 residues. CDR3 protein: CASSQLEQGGSYEQYF. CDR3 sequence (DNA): TGCGCCAGCAGCCAGTTAGAACAGGGCGGCTCCTACGAGCAGTACTTC.